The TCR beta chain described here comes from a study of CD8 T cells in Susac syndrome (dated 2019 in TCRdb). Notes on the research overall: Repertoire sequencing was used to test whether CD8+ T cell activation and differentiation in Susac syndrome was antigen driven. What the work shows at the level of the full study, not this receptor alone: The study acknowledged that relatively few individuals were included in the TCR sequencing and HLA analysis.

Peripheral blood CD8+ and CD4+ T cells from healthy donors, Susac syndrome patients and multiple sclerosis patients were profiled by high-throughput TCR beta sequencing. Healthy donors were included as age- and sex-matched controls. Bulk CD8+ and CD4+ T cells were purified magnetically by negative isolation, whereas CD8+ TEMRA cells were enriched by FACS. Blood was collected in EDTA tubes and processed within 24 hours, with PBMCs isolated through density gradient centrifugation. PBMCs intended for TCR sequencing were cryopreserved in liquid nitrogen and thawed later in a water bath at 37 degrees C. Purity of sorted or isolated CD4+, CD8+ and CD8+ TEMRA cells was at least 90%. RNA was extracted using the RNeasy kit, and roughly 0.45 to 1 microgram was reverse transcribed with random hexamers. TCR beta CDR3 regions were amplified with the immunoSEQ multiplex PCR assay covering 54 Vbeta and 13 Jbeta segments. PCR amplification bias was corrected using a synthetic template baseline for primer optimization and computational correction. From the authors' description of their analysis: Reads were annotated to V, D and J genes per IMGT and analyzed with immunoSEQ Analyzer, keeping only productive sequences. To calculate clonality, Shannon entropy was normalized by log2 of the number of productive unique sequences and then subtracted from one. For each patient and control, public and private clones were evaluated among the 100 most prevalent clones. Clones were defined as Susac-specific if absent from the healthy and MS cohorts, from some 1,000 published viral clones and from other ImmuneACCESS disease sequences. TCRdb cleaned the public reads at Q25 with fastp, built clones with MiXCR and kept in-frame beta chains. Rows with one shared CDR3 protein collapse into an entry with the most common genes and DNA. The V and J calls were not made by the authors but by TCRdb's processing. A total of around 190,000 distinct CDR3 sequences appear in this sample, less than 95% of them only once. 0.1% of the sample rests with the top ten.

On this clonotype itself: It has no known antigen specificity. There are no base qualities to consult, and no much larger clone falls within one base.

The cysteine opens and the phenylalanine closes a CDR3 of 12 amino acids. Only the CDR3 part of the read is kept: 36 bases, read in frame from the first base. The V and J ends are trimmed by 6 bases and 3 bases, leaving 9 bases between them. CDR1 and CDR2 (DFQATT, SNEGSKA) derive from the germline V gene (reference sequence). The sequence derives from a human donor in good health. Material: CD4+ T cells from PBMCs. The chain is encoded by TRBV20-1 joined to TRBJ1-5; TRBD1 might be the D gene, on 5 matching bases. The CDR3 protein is CSASGTNQPQHF. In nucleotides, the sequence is TGCAGTGCCTCAGGGACCAATCAGCCCCAGCATTTT.